The entry below gives a single TCR beta chain sequence along with its context. Its specificity is not known. PCR replicates performed on unsorted PBMC used around 0.3 ug DNA, around 28,000 T cell genomes. Researchers sequenced unsorted PBMC DNA using ten immunoSEQ deep assay plates. Generated by immunoSEQ multiplex PCR, the TCRdb table keeps only in-frame clones and is missing some. The profile shows approximately 500,000 clones, around 73% of them singletons. This sample stems from a study of shared clonotypes between healthy human individuals. General study points: Sequencing depth was a factor that was expected to affect clonotype sharing among donors. Represented diversity, genetic and exposure-history alike, was limited by few donors.

CDR1 is KGHSH, CDR2 LQKENI, per germline. This CDR3 is built from 16 residues. Source material: PBMCs. This clonotype was sampled from a woman aged 40-49 years in good health. Some clones in this sample may be carry-over from other donors' samples. This chain uses TRBV18 with TRBJ2-5, with 7 bases identical to TRBD2. The J call may not be correct, given that the DNA end is closer to TRBJ2-7. The CDR3 is CASSPQSGVISYEQYF. Written as DNA, the CDR3 is TGTGCCAGCTCTCCGCAAAGCGGGGTTATCTCCTACGAGCAGTACTTC.